The clone carrying this T cell receptor beta chain was seen only a few times. The V and J ends lost 3 bases and 1 base, in that order; junction bases with no gene match: 3. Germline V gene data show CDR1 as MNHNS and CDR2 as SASEGT. CDR3 length: 15 amino acids. TCRdb independently ran MiXCR on the PCR reads; one entry per CDR3 protein. This sample has approximately 320,000 distinct CDR3 sequences, with roughly a quarter found just once. These data belong to a study of molecular identifiers for immune sequencing clone quantification. This sequence joins TRBV6-1 and TRBJ2-3, with 8 bases lining up with TRBD2. Sequenced: naive CD8+ T cells from blood, with Jurkat cell RNA spiked in. This sample's subset: FACS-sorted CD8+CD4-CCR7+CD45RA+ naive T cells. The source is a human donor in good health. Some libraries in this study had Jurkat cell RNA spiked in. The CDR3 loop reads CASSDPGRGTDTQYF. The CDR3 DNA is TGTGCCAGCAGTGACCCCGGGAGGGGCACAGATACGCAGTATTTT.